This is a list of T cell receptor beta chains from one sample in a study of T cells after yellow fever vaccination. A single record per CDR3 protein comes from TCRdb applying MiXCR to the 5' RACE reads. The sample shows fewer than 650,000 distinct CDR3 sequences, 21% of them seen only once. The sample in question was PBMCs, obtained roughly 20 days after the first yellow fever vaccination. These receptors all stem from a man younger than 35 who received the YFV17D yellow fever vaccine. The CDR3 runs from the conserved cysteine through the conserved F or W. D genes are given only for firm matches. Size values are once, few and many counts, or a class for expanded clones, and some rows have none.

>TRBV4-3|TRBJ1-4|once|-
CASGQINEKLFF
TGCGCCAGCGGACAGATTAATGAAAAACTGTTTTTT
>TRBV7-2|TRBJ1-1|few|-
CASSNYRVANTEAFF
TGTGCCAGCAGCAACTACAGGGTGGCGAACACTGAAGCTTTCTTT
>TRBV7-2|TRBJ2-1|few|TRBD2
CASVGTSGWNEQFF
TGTGCCAGCGTCGGGACTAGCGGATGGAATGAGCAGTTCTTC
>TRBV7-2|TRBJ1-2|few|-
CASSYRGGPAYGYTF
TGTGCCAGCAGCTACCGGGGGGGGCCGGCATATGGCTACACCTTC
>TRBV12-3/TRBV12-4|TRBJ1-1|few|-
CASSFWGGAGWTEAFF
TGTGCCAGCAGTTTTTGGGGGGGCGCAGGTTGGACTGAAGCTTTCTTT
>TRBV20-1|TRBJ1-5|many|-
CSARRRGFSNQPQHF
TGCAGTGCTAGACGAAGGGGCTTTAGCAATCAGCCCCAGCATTTT
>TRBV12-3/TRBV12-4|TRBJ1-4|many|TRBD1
CASRWTGNEKLFF
TGTGCCAGCAGGTGGACAGGGAATGAAAAACTGTTTTTT
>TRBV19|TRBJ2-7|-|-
CASSMSQYYEQYF
TGTGCCAGTAGTATGTCGCAGTACTACGAGCAGTACTTC
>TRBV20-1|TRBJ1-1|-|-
CSARIRRRAFF
TGCAGTGCTAGAATTCGTCGACGAGCTTTCTTT
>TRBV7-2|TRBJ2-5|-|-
CASSLNGGPKETQYF
TGTGCCAGCAGCTTAAATGGGGGGCCCAAAGAGACCCAGTACTTC
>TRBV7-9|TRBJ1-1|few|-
CASRPAANTEAFF
TGTGCCAGCCGCCCGGCCGCGAACACTGAAGCTTTCTTT
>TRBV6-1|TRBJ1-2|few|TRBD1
CASSKTGGAVNPNYGYTF
TGTGCCAGCAGTAAGACAGGGGGCGCGGTAAACCCAAACTATGGCTACACCTTC
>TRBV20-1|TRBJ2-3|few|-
CSAGGLYTDTQYF
TGCAGTGCGGGGGGGCTCTACACAGATACGCAGTATTTT
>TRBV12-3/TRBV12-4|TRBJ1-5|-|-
CASSRTGTQNQPQHF
TGTGCCAGCAGTCGTACAGGGACCCAAAATCAGCCCCAGCATTTT
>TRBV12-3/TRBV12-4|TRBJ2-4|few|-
CASSFGQWEVQHF
TGTGCCAGCAGTTTTGGTCAATGGGAGGTTCAGCACTTC
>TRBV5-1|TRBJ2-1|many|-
CASSLVGLHNEQFF
TGCGCCAGCAGCTTGGTTGGCCTTCACAATGAGCAGTTCTTC
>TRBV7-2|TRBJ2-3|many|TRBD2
CASSRGGITDTQYF
TGTGCCAGCAGCCGCGGGGGGATCACAGATACGCAGTATTTT
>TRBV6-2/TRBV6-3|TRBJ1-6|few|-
CASSYSPDSPLHF
TGTGCCAGCAGTTACTCACCTGATTCACCCCTCCACTTT
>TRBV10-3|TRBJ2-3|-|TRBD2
CAISESTLGGISTDTQYF
TGTGCCATCAGTGAGTCGACTCTCGGGGGGATTAGCACAGATACGCAGTATTTT
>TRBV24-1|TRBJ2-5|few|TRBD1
CATSDPRTGQETQYF
TGTGCCACCAGTGATCCCCGGACAGGACAAGAGACCCAGTACTTC
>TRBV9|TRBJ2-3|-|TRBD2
CASSVSGLAGADTQYF
TGTGCCAGCAGCGTAAGTGGTCTAGCGGGCGCAGATACGCAGTATTTT
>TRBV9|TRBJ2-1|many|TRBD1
CASSVGKGTGADEQFF
TGTGCCAGCAGCGTAGGGAAGGGGACAGGGGCGGATGAGCAGTTCTTC
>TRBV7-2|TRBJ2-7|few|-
CASSFYRGKYEQYF
TGTGCCAGCAGCTTTTATCGGGGGAAGTACGAGCAGTACTTC
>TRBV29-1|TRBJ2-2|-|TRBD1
CSVLDRVRTGELFF
TGCAGCGTTCTGGACAGGGTCCGCACCGGGGAGCTGTTTTTT
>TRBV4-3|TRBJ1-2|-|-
CASSQDRGSNYGYTF
TGCGCCAGCAGCCAAGACAGGGGTTCTAACTATGGCTACACCTTC
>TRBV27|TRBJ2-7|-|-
CASSFFPGYEQYF
TGTGCCAGCAGTTTCTTCCCAGGCTACGAGCAGTACTTC
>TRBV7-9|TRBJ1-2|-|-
CASSLGSRGGFGGYTF
TGTGCCAGCAGCTTGGGGTCGCGGGGGGGGTTCGGCGGCTACACCTTC
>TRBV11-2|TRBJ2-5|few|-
CASSFPAGTPQETQYF
TGTGCCAGCAGCTTCCCCGCCGGGACACCCCAAGAGACCCAGTACTTC
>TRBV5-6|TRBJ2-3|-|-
CASSLGQGSVMDTQYF
TGTGCCAGCAGCTTGGGGCAGGGAAGCGTAATGGATACGCAGTATTTT
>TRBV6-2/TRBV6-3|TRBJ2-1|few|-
CASVLSSYNEQFF
TGTGCCAGCGTTCTCAGCTCCTACAATGAGCAGTTCTTC
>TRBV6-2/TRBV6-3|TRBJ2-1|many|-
CASIAGTSEMFF
TGTGCCAGCATCGCCGGGACATCGGAAATGTTCTTC
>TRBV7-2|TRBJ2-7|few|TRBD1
CASSLADRVGEQYF
TGTGCCAGCAGCTTAGCGGACAGGGTGGGGGAGCAGTACTTC
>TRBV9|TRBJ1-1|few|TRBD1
CASSVEVGTAEAFF
TGTGCCAGCAGCGTAGAGGTTGGGACAGCTGAAGCTTTCTTT
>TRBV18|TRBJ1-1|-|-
CASSPRRGWSEPEAFF
TGTGCCAGCTCACCACGACGTGGGTGGAGTGAACCTGAAGCTTTCTTT
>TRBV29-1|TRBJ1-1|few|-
CSVMVNTEAFF
TGCAGCGTGATGGTGAACACTGAAGCTTTCTTT